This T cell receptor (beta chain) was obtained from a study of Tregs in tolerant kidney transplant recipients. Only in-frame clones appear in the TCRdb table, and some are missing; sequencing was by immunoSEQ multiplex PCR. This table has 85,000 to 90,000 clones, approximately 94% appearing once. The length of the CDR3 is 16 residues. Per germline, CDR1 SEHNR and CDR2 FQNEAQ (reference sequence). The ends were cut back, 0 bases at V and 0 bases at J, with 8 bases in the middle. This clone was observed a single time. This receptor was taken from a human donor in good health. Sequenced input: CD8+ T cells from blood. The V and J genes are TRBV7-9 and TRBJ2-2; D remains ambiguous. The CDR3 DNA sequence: TGTGCCAGCAGCTTAGCGGCCAGCGCGAACACCGGGGAGCTGTTTTTT. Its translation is CASSLAASANTGELFF.